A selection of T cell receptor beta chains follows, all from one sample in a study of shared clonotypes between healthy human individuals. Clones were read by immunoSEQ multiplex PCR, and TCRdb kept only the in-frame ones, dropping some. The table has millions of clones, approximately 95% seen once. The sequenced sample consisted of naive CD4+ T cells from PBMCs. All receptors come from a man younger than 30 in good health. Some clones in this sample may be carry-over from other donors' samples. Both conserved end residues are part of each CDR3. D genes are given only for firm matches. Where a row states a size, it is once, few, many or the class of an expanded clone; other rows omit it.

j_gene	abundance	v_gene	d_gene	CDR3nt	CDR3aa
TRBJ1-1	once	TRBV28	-	TGTGCCAACAACGGACGTGGCACTGAAGCTTTCTTT	CANNGRGTEAFF
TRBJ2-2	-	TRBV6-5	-	TGTGCCAGCAGAACCCCCGGAGCGACCGGGGAGCTGTTTTTT	CASRTPGATGELFF
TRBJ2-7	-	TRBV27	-	TGTGCCAGCAGCCTTCTAGGGGCTTGGCACGAGCAGTACTTC	CASSLLGAWHEQYF
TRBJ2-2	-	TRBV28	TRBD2	TGTGCCAGCAGTCCTAGCGGGAGAGGGAACACCGGGGAGCTGTTTTTT	CASSPSGRGNTGELFF
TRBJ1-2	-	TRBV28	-	TGTGCCAGCAGTTTAGATTCGCGGAGCTACACCTTC	CASSLDSRSYTF
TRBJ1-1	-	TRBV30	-	TGTGCCTGGAGTGTAGGGGGGACTGTGAACACTGAAGCTTTCTTT	CAWSVGGTVNTEAFF
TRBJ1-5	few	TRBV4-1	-	TGCGCCAGCAGCCAAGTTGCAGGGAATCAGCCCCAGCATTTT	CASSQVAGNQPQHF
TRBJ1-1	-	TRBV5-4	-	TGTGCCAGCAGCTGGGGGCCAGGACAAGGGACTGAAGCTTTCTTT	CASSWGPGQGTEAFF
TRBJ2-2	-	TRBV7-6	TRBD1	TGTGCCAGCACGGGACAGGGCGAGAACACCGGGGAGCTGTTTTTT	CASTGQGENTGELFF
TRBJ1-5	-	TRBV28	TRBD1	TGTGCCAGCAGGCCTCGAAAGGGGGCCAATCAGCCCCAGCATTTT	CASRPRKGANQPQHF
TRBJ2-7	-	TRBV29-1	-	TGCAGCGTCGCCCCCGGGTCCCTAGCGAGCGAGCAGTACTTC	CSVAPGSLASEQYF
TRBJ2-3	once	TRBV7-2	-	TGTGCCAGCAGCTTAGTTAACCCTACGCAGTATTTT	CASSLVNPTQYF
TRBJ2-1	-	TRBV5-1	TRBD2	TGCGCCAGCAGCTTCGACCTAGCGGCCAGCTCCTACAATGAGCAGTTCTTC	CASSFDLAASSYNEQFF
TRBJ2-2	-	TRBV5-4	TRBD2	TGTGCCAGCAGCTGGGACTATTCGACCGGGGAGCTGTTTTTT	CASSWDYSTGELFF
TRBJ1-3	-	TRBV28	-	TGTGCCTCAGAGGGAGGCTATGGAAACACCATATATTTT	CASEGGYGNTIYF
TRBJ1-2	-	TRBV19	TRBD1	TGTGCCAGTAGTTCCACCGGGACAGGGGTAGTTGGCTATGGCTACACCTTC	CASSSTGTGVVGYGYTF
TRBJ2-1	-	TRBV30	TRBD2	TGTGCCTGGAGTGGGAAACTAGCGGGTTTAAGCTCCTACAATGAGCAGTTCTTC	CAWSGKLAGLSSYNEQFF
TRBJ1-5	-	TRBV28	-	TGTGCCAGCAGTTTATTAGGGCAGCCCCAGCATTTT	CASSLLGQPQHF
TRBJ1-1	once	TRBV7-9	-	TGTGCCAGCAGCTTAGTCGGGGGCCAGCGAATGAACACTGAAGCTTTCTTT	CASSLVGGQRMNTEAFF
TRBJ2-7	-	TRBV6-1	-	TGTGCCAGCTTGGGCCTGAGCTCCTACGAGCAGTACTTC	CASLGLSSYEQYF
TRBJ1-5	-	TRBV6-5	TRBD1	TGTGCCAGCAGCCGGGGGACAGGTGATCAGCCCCAGCATTTT	CASSRGTGDQPQHF
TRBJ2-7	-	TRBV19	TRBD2	TGTGCCAGTAGCTCAGTAGCTAGCGGAACCTACGAGCAGTACTTC	CASSSVASGTYEQYF
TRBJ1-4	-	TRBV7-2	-	TGTGCCAGCAGCTTAGGTTTGCAGGGTAGGACTAATGAAAAACTGTTTTTT	CASSLGLQGRTNEKLFF
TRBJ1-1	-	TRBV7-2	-	TGTGCCAGCAGGGCTACCGGCCTTATGAACACTGAAGCTTTCTTT	CASRATGLMNTEAFF
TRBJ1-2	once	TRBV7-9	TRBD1	TGTGCCAGCAGACCCGGACAGGGGACGGCCTATGGCTACACCTTC	CASRPGQGTAYGYTF
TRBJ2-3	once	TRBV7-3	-	TGTGCCAGCAGCTTAACTGGATCGCAGGGGCTGGGAACAGATACGCAGTATTTT	CASSLTGSQGLGTDTQYF
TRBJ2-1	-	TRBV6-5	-	TGTGCCAGCAGTCCCCTCCGACTGGCGAGGGCTCGGTTCTTC	CASSPLRLARARFF
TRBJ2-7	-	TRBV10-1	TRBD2	TGCGCCAGCAGTGGGTCCTCGGGGGGCTACGAGCAGTACTTC	CASSGSSGGYEQYF
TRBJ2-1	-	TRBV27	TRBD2	TGTGCCAGCAGTTTATGGGGGACTAGCGGCCGCTATGAGCAGTTCTTC	CASSLWGTSGRYEQFF
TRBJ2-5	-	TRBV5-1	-	TGCGCCAGCAGCGGGGAAGGAAAGACCCAGTACTTC	CASSGEGKTQYF
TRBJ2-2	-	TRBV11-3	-	TGTGCCAGCAGCTTAGGAGCAGGGAACACCGGGGAGCTGTTTTTT	CASSLGAGNTGELFF
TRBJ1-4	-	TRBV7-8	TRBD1	TGTGCCAGCAGCTCTTACAGGGGGCGGCAAGGCAATGAAAAACTGTTTTTT	CASSSYRGRQGNEKLFF
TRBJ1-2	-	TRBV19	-	TGTGCCAGTAAAGTCTGGTCCGGGCAGCGCGAGACTGGCTACACCTTC	CASKVWSGQRETGYTF
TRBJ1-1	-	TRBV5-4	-	TGTGCCAGCAGCTCAAGACAGAGAACAATGAACACTGAAGCTTTCTTT	CASSSRQRTMNTEAFF
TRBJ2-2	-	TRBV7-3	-	TGTGCCAGCAGCATAAACAGGGCTGGCAACACCGGGGAGCTGTTTTTT	CASSINRAGNTGELFF
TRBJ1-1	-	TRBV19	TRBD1	TGTGCCAGTAGTCCCGGCCCAGGGGGCGGGTATGGCACTGAAGCTTTCTTT	CASSPGPGGGYGTEAFF
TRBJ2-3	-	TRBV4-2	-	TGTGCCAGCAGCCAAGGGCTAGCGCCTATCGATTCGGAAGATACGCAGTATTTT	CASSQGLAPIDSEDTQYF
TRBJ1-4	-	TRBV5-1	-	TGCGCCGGCAGCTCCCCCGGGACAACTAATGAAAAACTGTTTTTT	CAGSSPGTTNEKLFF
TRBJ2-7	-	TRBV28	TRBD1	TGTGCCAGCAGGGGACCGGGACAGGGCGGCCCCGAGCAGTACTTC	CASRGPGQGGPEQYF
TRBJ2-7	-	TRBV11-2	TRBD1	TGTGCCAGCAGCTTAGGACAGGGACAGCGTTACGAGCAGTACTTC	CASSLGQGQRYEQYF
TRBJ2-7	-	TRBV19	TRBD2	TGTGCCAGTAGTATCTCGGGAGGGGCCAGCTACGAGCAGTACTTC	CASSISGGASYEQYF
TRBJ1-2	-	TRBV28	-	TGTGCCAGCAGTTTGGGCAGCGTCGCAGGTGGCTACACCTTC	CASSLGSVAGGYTF
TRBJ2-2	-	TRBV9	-	TGTGCCAGCAGCGGTGCCCTACTAGACTCCGGGGAGCTGTTTTTT	CASSGALLDSGELFF
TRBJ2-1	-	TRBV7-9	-	TGTGCCAGCAGCTTTCCCGGACAGTACTACAATGAGCAGTTCTTC	CASSFPGQYYNEQFF
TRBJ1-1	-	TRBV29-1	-	TGCAGCGTTGAAAAGGTAATGAACACTGAAGCTTTCTTT	CSVEKVMNTEAFF
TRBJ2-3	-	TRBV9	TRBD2	TGTGCCAGCAGCGTAGGACTAGCGGGAGTCTGGGATACGCAGTATTTT	CASSVGLAGVWDTQYF
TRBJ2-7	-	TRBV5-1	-	TGCGCCACCGCCGAGGGAACTCAACAAGAGCAGTACTTC	CATAEGTQQEQYF